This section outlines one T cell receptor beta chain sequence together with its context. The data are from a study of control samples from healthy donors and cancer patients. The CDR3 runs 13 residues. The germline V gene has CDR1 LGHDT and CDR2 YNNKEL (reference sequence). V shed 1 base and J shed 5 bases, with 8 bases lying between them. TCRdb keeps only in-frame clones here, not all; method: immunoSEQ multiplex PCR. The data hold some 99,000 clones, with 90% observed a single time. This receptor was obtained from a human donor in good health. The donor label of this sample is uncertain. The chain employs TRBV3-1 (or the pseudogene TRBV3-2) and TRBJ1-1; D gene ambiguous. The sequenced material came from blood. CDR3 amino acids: CASSQGRGTEAFF. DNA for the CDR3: TGTGCCAGCAGCCAAGGGCGGGGTACTGAAGCTTTCTTT.